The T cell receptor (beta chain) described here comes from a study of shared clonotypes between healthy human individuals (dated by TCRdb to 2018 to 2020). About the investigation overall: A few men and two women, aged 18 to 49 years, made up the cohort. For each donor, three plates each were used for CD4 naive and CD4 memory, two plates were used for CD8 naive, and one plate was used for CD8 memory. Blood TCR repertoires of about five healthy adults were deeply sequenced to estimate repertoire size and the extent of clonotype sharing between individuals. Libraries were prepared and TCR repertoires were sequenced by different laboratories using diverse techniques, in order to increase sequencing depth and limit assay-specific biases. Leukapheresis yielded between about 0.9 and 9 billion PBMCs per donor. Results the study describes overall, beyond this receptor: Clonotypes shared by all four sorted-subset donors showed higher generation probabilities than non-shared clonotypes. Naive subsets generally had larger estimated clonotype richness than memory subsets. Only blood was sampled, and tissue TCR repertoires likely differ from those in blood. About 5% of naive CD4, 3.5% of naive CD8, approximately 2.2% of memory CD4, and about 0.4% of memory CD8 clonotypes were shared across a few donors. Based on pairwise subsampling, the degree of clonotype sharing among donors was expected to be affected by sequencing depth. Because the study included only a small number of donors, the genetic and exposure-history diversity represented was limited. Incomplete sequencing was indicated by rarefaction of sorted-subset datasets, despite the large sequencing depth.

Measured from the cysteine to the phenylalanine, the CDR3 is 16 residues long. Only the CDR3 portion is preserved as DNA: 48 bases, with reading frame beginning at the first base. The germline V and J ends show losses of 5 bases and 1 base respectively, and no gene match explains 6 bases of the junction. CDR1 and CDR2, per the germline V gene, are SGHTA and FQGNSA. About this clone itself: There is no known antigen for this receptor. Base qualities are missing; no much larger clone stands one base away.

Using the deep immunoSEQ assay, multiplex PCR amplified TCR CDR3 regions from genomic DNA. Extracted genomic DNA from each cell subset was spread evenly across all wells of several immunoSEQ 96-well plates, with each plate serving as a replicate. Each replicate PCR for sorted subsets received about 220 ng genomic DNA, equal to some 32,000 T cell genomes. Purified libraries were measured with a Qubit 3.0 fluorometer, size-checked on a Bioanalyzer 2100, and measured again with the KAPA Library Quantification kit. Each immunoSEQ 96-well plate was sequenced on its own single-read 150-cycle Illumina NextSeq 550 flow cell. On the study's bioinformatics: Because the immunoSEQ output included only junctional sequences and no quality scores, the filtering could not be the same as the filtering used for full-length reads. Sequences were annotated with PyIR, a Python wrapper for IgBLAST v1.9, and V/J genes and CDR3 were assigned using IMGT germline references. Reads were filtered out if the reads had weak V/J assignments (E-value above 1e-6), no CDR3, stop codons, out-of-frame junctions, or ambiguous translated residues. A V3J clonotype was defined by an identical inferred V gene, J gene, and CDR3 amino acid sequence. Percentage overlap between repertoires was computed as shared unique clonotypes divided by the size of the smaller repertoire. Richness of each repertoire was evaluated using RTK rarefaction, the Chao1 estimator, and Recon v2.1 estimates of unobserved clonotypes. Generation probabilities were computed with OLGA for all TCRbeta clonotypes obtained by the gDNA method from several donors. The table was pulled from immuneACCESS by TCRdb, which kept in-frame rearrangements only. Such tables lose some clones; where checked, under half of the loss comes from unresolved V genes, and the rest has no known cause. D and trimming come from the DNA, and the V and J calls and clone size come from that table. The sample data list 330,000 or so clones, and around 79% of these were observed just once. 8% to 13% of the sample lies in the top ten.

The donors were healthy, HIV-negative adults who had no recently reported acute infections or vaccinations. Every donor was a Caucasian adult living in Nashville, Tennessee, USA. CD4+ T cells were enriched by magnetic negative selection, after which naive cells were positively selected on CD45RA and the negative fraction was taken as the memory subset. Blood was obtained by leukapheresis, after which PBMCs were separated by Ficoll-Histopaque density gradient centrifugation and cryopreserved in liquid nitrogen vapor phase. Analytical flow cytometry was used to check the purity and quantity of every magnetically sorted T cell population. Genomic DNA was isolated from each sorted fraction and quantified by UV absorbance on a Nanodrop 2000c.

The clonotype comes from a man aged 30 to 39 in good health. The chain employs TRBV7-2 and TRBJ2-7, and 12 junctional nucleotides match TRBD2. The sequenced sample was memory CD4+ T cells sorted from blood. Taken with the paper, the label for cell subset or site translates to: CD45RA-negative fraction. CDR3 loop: CASSPGLAGNSYEQYF. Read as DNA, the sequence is TGTGCCAGCAGCCCGGGACTAGCGGGCAATTCCTACGAGCAGTACTTC. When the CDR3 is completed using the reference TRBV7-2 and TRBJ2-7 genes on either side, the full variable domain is GAGVSQSPSNKVTEKGKDVELRCDPISGHTALYWYRQSLGQGLEFLIYFQGNSAPDKSGLPSDRFSAERTGGSVSTLTIQRTQQEDSAVYLCASSPGLAGNSYEQYFGPGTRLTVT.